Below, 7 T cell receptor beta chains from the same sample are listed, as sequenced in a study of Ad26.COV2.S vaccination and SARS-CoV-2 variants. Here immunoSEQ multiplex PCR was the method, and the copy in TCRdb shows in-frame clones only, minus some. The profile shows 450,000 to 550,000 clones, roughly nine tenths of them singletons. Treatment denoted: over 15 received Ad26.COV2.S at low or high dose, single or two shots; about 5 received placebo; per-sample allocation not given. Sampling was performed 63 days after the first vaccine or placebo injection. This specimen consisted of peripheral blood, obtained in a trial of Ad26.COV2.S vaccine versus placebo. These receptors all come from a person between 18 and 65 years old who received the Ad26.COV2.S COVID-19 vaccine or a placebo.

Here the CDR3 DNA reads TGTGCCTGCTCCCGGGTAGGGGAGCAGTACTTC. This translates into CACSRVGEQYF. The J gene is TRBJ2-7, the V gene TRBV30; no clear D gene. This CDR3 spans 11 amino acids. Germline assignment: CDR1 GTSNPN and CDR2 SVGIG (reference sequence). Trimming shortened V by 6 bases and J by 7 bases, and 13 bases separated the two germline ends. The whole variable domain, filled in from reference TRBV30 and TRBJ2-7, reads SQTIHQWPATLVQPVGSPLSLECTVEGTSNPNLYWYRQAAGRGLQLLFYSVGIGQISSEVPQNLSASRPQDRQFILSSKKLLLSDSGFYLCACSRVGEQYFGPGTRLTVT.

The CDR3 coding sequence is TGTGCCAGCAGTGAATCAGGAGTCCCTTCCGAGCAGTACTTC. Translating gives CASSESGVPSEQYF. The rearrangement links TRBV25-1 to TRBJ2-7; D is uncertain. The CDR3 covers 14 residues. The V gene's germline CDR1 is MGHDK and CDR2 SYGVNS. Trimming took off 1 base at V and 6 bases at J, with 13 bases between the two ends.

The chain has TRBV6-5 and TRBJ1-2, with D perhaps TRBD1 (6 bases). Trimming shortened V by 0 bases and J by 4 bases, and 12 bases separated the two germline ends. Germline CDR1 is MNHEY and CDR2 is SVGAGI. The CDR3 is 15 residues long. CDR3 sequence: CASSYSGQNLYGYTF. Written as DNA, the CDR3 is TGTGCCAGCAGTTACTCCGGACAGAACCTCTATGGCTACACCTTC.

The V and J genes are TRBV7-3 and TRBJ2-5, with 13 bases lining up with TRBD2. The germline CDR1 and CDR2 sequences are SGHTA and FQGTGA. This CDR3 spans 17 amino acids. Trimming took 5 bases from V and 1 from J; bases not matched to a gene: 7. The CDR3 DNA follows: TGTGCCAGCAGCCTAGGGACTAGCGGGACGCTCCAAGAGACCCAGTACTTC. Its translation is CASSLGTSGTLQETQYF. The full variable domain, its missing parts supplied by reference TRBV7-3 and TRBJ2-5, is GAGVSQTPSNKVTEKGKYVELRCDPISGHTALYWYRQSLGQGPEFLIYFQGTGAADDSGLPNDRFFAVRPEGSVSTLKIQRTERGDSAVYLCASSLGTSGTLQETQYFGPGTRLLVL.

V is TRBV9 and J is TRBJ2-5; a possible D gene is TRBD2 (7 bases). V was shortened by 4 bases and J by 3 bases, with 16 bases between the two germline ends. The CDR3 runs to 15 residues. Germline CDR1 reads SGDLS; CDR2 reads YYNGEE. The DNA of the CDR3 is TGTGCCAGCAGCTCCCCACAGGGAGGGGAAGAGACCCAGTACTTC. Protein: CASSSPQGGEETQYF.

In its sample, this clone was seen once. The genes are TRBV7-9 and TRBJ2-7; D gene ambiguous. Trimming took 5 bases from V and 6 from J, leaving 5 bases between them. Per the germline V gene, CDR1 is SEHNR and CDR2 is FQNEAQ (reference sequence). The CDR3 is 10 amino acids. CDR3 coding DNA: TGTGCCAGCAGCGGCTCCGAGCAGTACTTC. This sequence encodes CASSGSEQYF.

V usage is TRBV30 and J usage is TRBJ1-1; D is undetermined. The CDR3 is 13 amino acids. The ends were cut back, 0 bases at V and 0 bases at J, with 5 bases in the middle. Germline V gene lookup returns CDR1 GTSNPN and CDR2 SVGIG (reference sequence). The CDR3 reads CAWSVGMNTEAFF. Here the CDR3 DNA reads TGTGCCTGGAGTGTAGGGATGAACACTGAAGCTTTCTTT. The whole variable domain, remainder taken from reference TRBV30 and TRBJ1-1, is SQTIHQWPATLVQPVGSPLSLECTVEGTSNPNLYWYRQAAGRGLQLLFYSVGIGQISSEVPQNLSASRPQDRQFILSSKKLLLSDSGFYLCAWSVGMNTEAFFGQGTRLTVV.